Listed here are 8 T cell receptor beta chains from one sample, sequenced in a study of cytotoxic CD8 clonotypes in ibrutinib-treated CLL. Sequencing used immunoSEQ multiplex PCR; TCRdb keeps in-frame clones, though not all of them. Among nearly 85,000 clones listed, about 76% were seen once. The sample here was PBMCs, taken after 12 months of ibrutinib treatment. The receptors originated from a human donor with chronic lymphocytic leukemia.

The rearrangement uses TRBV7-6 and TRBJ1-2; the D gene is possibly TRBD1 (6 bases). Trimming cost V 8 bases and J 6 bases, with 10 bases left between them. The CDR3 has 11 amino acids. Per germline, CDR1 SGHVS and CDR2 FNYEAQ. The CDR3 protein is CASGEGDGYTF. The CDR3 DNA follows: TGTGCCAGCGGGGAGGGGGATGGCTACACCTTC.

The chain carries TRBV7-3 and TRBJ2-1, with D hard to call. Trimming cost V 2 bases and J 2 bases, with 4 bases left between them. The CDR3 has 13 residues. Germline V gives CDR1 SGHTA, CDR2 FQGTGA. DNA of the CDR3: TGTGCCAGCAGCTTAGGGACCTACAATGAGCAGTTCTTC. The encoded protein is CASSLGTYNEQFF.

The chain carries TRBV9 and TRBJ1-2; 11 bases line up with TRBD1. This CDR3 is 15 amino acids long. Germline trimming cut 6 bases from V and 4 bases from J; bases unmatched to any gene: 8. Germline V CDR1 and CDR2: SGDLS, YYNGEE. The chain's CDR3 is CASTGQGALGYGYTF. In DNA, the CDR3 is TGTGCCAGCACCGGACAGGGGGCCTTGGGCTATGGCTACACCTTC.

Remarks on this clone: One end of the junction is discordant with germline, which a read error may explain. The chain employs TRBV5-1 and TRBJ2-5, with D uncertain. This CDR3 spans 13 amino acids. Germline CDR1 SGHRS, CDR2 YFSETQ. The CDR3 DNA sequence: TGCGCCAGCAGCCCCCATGCAGCACGTCCGTCCGACTTC. Protein sequence: CASSPHAARPSDF.

The chain is built from TRBV6-4 and TRBJ2-3, with 13 bases lining up with TRBD2. Germline trimming cut 0 bases from V and 4 bases from J; bases unmatched to any gene: 1. The CDR3 extends over 16 amino acids. CDR1 is MRHNA, CDR2 SNTAGT, per germline. CDR3 region: CASSDSGTSGADTQYF. CDR3 in DNA: TGTGCCAGCAGTGACTCCGGGACTAGCGGGGCAGATACGCAGTATTTT.

The V and J genes are TRBV9 and TRBJ2-6; possible D gene TRBD2, 5 bases. V lost 7 bases and J lost 0, with 8 bases in between. The germline CDR1 and CDR2 sequences are SGDLS and YYNGEE. The CDR3 runs 14 residues. The CDR3 loop reads CASGRASGANVLTF. The DNA of the CDR3 is TGTGCCAGCGGGCGGGCCTCTGGGGCCAACGTCCTGACTTTC.

The chain carries TRBV7-9 and TRBJ1-1; the match to TRBD1 covers 9 bases. The CDR3 has 14 residues. V dropped 5 bases and J dropped 3; count of bases not matched to a gene: 4. Germline V gene data show CDR1 as SEHNR and CDR2 as FQNEAQ (reference sequence). The CDR3 region is CASSRGQGHTEAFF. CDR3 in DNA: TGTGCCAGCAGCCGAGGACAGGGGCACACTGAAGCTTTCTTT.

The V gene is TRBV11-2, the J gene TRBJ2-5; 10 positions agree with TRBD2. CDR3 size: 17 residues. CDR1 is SGHAT and CDR2 is FQNNGV in the germline V gene. Trimming cost V 1 base and J 5 bases; bases outside gene matches: 10. CDR3 DNA: TGTGCCAGCAGCTTAGGTCTCCTAGCGGGGGCCGGGGAGACCCAGTACTTC. This sequence encodes CASSLGLLAGAGETQYF. The full variable domain, rest sourced from reference TRBV11-2 and TRBJ2-5, is EAGVAQSPRYKIIEKRQSVAFWCNPISGHATLYWYQQILGQGPKLLIQFQNNGVVDDSQLPKDRFSAERLKGVDSTLKIQPAKLEDSAVYLCASSLGLLAGAGETQYFGPGTRLLVL.